These T cell receptor beta chains were read from a single sample in a study of long-term antiretroviral therapy in people with HIV. TCRdb's copy holds only in-frame clones and misses some; the assay was immunoSEQ multiplex PCR. Here the sample spans about 25,000 clones, 80% to 90% being singletons. This specimen was unsorted PBMCs, taken 1.2 years after starting antiretroviral therapy. These TCRs come from a middle-aged man with HIV. Both conserved end residues are part of each CDR3. A D gene is named only where the DNA matches it firmly. Rows may omit the clone size; those that give it use once, few, many or a size class.

v_call,clone_size,j_call,d_call,cdr3_nt,cdr3_aa
TRBV23-1,NA,TRBJ2-6,NA,TGCGCCAGCAGTCAAGGTGTGGGACGGTCTGGGGCCAACGTCCTGACTTTC,CASSQGVGRSGANVLTF
TRBV7-2,once,TRBJ1-3,NA,TGTGCCAGCAGCGCAATTCGGGGAAACACCATATATTTT,CASSAIRGNTIYF
TRBV20-1,NA,TRBJ2-7,TRBD2,TGCAGTGCCGGGGGGACCTACGAGCAGTACTTC,CSAGGTYEQYF
TRBV6-5,NA,TRBJ2-7,NA,TGTGCCAGCAGTTACTCGAATGTTTTCCCATACGAGCAGTACTTC,CASSYSNVFPYEQYF
TRBV7-2,NA,TRBJ2-2,TRBD1,TGTGCCAGCAGACTTGGCAGGGGGCACGGGGAGCTGTTTTTT,CASRLGRGHGELFF
TRBV6-5,NA,TRBJ1-1,NA,TGTGCCAGCAGTTACCCGGACCGTACTGAAGCTTTCTTT,CASSYPDRTEAFF
TRBV5-1,NA,TRBJ1-3,TRBD1,TGCGCCAGCAGCCGGACAGGGGCTGGAAACACCATATATTTT,CASSRTGAGNTIYF
TRBV28,once,TRBJ1-2,NA,TGTGCCAGCAGTTGGGGGGAGATTGGCTACACCTTC,CASSWGEIGYTF
TRBV30,NA,TRBJ1-1,NA,TGTGCCTGGAGTGTAAGTTTCAACACTGAAGCTTTCTTT,CAWSVSFNTEAFF
TRBV5-4,NA,TRBJ1-3,NA,TGTGCCAGCAGCTTGAAGGGCTCTGGAAACACCATATATTTT,CASSLKGSGNTIYF